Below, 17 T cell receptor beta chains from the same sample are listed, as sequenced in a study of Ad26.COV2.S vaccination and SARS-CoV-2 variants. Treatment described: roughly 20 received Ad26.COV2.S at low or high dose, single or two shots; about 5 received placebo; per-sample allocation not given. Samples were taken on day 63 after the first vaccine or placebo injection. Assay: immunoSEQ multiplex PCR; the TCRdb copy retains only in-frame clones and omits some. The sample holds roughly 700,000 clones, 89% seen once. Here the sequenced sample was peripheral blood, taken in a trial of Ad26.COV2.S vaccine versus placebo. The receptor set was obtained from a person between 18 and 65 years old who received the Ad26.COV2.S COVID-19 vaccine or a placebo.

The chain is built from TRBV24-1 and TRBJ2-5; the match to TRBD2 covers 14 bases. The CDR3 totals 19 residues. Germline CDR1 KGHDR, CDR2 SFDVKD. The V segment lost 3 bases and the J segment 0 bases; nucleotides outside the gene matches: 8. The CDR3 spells CATSDPGTSGRGYQETQYF. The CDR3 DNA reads TGTGCCACCAGTGATCCTGGGACTAGCGGGAGAGGGTACCAAGAGACCCAGTACTTC.

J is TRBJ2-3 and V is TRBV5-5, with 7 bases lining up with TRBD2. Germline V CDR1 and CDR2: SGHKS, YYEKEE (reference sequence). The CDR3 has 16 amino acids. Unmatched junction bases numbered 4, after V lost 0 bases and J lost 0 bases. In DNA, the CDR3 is TGTGCCAGCAGCTTGGGGGACTATCATAGCACAGATACGCAGTATTTT. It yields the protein CASSLGDYHSTDTQYF.

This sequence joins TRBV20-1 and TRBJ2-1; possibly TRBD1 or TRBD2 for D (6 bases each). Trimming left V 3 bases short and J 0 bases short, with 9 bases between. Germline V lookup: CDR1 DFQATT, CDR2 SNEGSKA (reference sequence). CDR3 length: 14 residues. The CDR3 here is CSASRGLSYNEQFF. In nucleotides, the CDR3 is TGCAGTGCTAGTCGGGGGCTCTCCTACAATGAGCAGTTCTTC.

CDR3: CSASTRYNSPLHF. In DNA form, the CDR3 reads TGCAGTGCTAGTACACGTTATAATTCACCCCTCCACTTT. The V gene is TRBV20-1, the J gene TRBJ1-6, with no clear D. This CDR3 spans 13 amino acids. The V gene lost 3 bases and the J gene lost 4 bases, with 7 bases spanning the gap. The germline CDR1 and CDR2 sequences are DFQATT and SNEGSKA (reference sequence).

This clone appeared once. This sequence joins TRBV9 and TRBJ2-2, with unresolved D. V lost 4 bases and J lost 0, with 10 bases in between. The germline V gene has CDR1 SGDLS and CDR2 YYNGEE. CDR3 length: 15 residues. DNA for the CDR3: TGTGCCAGCAGCCTAAACTCCGCGAACACCGGGGAGCTGTTTTTT. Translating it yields CASSLNSANTGELFF.

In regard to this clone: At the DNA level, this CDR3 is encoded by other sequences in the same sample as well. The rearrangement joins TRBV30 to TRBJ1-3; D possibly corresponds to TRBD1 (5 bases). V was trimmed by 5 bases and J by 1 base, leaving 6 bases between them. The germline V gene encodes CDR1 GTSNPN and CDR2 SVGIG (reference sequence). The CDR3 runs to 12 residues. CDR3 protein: CAWGTSGNTIYF. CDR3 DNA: TGTGCCTGGGGGACTTCTGGAAACACCATATATTTT.

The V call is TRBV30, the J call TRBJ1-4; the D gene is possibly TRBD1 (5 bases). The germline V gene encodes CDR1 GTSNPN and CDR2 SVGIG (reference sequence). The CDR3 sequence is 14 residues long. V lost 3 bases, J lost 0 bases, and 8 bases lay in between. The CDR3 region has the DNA TGTGCCTGGAGGGGGGTTGCAACTAATGAAAAACTGTTTTTT. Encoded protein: CAWRGVATNEKLFF. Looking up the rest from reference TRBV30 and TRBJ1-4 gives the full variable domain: SQTIHQWPATLVQPVGSPLSLECTVEGTSNPNLYWYRQAAGRGLQLLFYSVGIGQISSEVPQNLSASRPQDRQFILSSKKLLLSDSGFYLCAWRGVATNEKLFFGSGTQLSVL.

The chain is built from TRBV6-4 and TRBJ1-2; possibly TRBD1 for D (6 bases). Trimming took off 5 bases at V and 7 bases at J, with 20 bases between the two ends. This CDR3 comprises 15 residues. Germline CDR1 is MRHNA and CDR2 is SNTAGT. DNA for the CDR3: TGTGCCAGCAGTCCTCAGCCATCGGGGGCGGGTGGCTACACCTTC. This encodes CASSPQPSGAGGYTF.

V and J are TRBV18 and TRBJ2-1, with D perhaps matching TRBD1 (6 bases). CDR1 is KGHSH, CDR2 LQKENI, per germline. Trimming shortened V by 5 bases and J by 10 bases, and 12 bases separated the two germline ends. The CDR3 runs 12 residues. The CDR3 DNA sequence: TGTGCCAGCTCAGCGACAGGAGGAGAGCAGTTCTTC. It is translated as CASSATGGEQFF.

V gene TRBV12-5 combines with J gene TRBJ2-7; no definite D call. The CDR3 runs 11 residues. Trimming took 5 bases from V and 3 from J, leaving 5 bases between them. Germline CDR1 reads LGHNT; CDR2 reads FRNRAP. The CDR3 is CASGRYYEQYF. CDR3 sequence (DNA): TGTGCTAGTGGTAGATACTACGAGCAGTACTTC.

CDR3 sequence reads: CASSWGLAASYEQYF. The CDR3 DNA reads TGCGCCAGCAGCTGGGGACTAGCGGCTTCCTACGAGCAGTACTTC. The rearrangement links TRBV5-1 to TRBJ2-7; the match to TRBD2 covers 11 bases. The V gene end was trimmed by 3 bases and the J gene end by 1 base; junction bases not matched to a gene: 3. From germline, CDR1 is SGHRS and CDR2 YFSETQ. This CDR3 contains 15 residues. The complete variable domain, with remaining parts taken from reference TRBV5-1 and TRBJ2-7, reads KAGVTQTPRYLIKTRGQQVTLSCSPISGHRSVSWYQQTPGQGLQFLFEYFSETQRNKGNFPGRFSGRQFSNSRSEMNVSTLELGDSALYLCASSWGLAASYEQYFGPGTRLTVT.

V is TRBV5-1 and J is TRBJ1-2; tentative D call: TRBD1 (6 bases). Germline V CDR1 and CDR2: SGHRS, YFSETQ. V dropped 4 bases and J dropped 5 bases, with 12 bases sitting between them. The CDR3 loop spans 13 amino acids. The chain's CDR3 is CASSPPGAYGYTF. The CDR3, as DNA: TGCGCCAGCAGCCCGCCGGGGGCTTATGGCTACACCTTC.

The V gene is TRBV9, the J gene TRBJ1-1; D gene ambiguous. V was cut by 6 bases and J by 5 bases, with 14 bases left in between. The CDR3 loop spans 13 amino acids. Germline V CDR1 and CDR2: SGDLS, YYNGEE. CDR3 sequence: CASKRGGETEAFF. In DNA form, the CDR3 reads TGTGCCAGCAAGCGGGGTGGGGAAACTGAAGCTTTCTTT.

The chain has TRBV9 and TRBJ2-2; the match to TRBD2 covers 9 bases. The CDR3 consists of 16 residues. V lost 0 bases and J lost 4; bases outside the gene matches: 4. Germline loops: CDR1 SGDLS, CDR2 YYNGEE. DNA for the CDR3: TGTGCCAGCAGCGTAGAGGGTAGCGGGAGCACCGGGGAGCTGTTTTTT. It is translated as CASSVEGSGSTGELFF.

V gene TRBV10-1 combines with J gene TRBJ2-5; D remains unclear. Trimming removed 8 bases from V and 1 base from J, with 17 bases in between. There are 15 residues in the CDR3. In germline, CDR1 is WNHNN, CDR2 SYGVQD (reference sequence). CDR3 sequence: CASGLDVGGQETQYF. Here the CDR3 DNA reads TGCGCCAGCGGCTTGGATGTAGGCGGCCAAGAGACCCAGTACTTC.

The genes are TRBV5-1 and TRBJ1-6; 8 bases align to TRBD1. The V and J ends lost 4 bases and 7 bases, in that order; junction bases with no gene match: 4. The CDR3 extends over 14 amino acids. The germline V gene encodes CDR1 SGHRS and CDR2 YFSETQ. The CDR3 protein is CASSEGQANSPLHF. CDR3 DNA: TGCGCCAGCAGCGAGGGACAGGCGAATTCACCCCTCCACTTT.

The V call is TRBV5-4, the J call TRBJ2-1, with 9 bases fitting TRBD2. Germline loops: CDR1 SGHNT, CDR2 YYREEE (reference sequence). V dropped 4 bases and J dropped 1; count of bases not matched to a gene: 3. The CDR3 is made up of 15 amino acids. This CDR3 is CASSITSGSYNEQFF. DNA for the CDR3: TGTGCCAGCAGCATAACTAGCGGGTCCTACAATGAGCAGTTCTTC.